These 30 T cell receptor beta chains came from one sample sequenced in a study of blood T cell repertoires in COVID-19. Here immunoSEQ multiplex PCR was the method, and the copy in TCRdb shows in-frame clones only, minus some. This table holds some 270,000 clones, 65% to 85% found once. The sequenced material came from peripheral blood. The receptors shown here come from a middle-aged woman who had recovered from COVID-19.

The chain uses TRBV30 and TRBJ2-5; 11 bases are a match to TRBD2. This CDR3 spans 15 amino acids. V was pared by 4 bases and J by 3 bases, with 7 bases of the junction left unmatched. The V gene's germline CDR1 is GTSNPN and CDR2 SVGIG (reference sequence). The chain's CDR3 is CAWTPMGLAEETQYF. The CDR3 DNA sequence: TGTGCCTGGACCCCGATGGGACTAGCGGAAGAGACCCAGTACTTC.

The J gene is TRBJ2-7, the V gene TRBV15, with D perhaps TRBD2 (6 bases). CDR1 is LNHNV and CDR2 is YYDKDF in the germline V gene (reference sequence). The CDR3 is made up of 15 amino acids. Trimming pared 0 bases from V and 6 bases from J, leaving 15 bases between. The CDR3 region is CATSRDHGGNVEQYF. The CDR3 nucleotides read TGTGCCACCAGCAGAGATCATGGAGGGAACGTCGAGCAGTACTTC.

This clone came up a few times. DNA for the CDR3: TGTGCCAGCAGCCCTGTGATAGCGGGGACAGGCACAGATACGCAGTATTTT. Its translation is CASSPVIAGTGTDTQYF. The rearrangement uses TRBV6-4 and TRBJ2-3; maybe TRBD2 (8 bases). The germline V and J ends were trimmed by 6 bases and 1 base, with 20 bases remaining between them. Germline V gives CDR1 MRHNA, CDR2 SNTAGT. CDR3 length: 17 residues.

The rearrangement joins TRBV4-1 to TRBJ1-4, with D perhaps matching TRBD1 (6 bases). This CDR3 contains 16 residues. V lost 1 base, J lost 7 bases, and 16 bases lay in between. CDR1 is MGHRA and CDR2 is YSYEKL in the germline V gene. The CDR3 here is CASSQGYEQGGEKLFF. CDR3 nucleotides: TGCGCCAGCAGCCAAGGATACGAACAGGGTGGTGAAAAACTGTTTTTT.

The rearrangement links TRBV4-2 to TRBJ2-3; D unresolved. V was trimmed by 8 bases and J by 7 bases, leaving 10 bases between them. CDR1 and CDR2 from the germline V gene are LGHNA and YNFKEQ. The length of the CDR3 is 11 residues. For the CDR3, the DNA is TGTGCCAGCGCCCTGAGGAATACGCAGTATTTT. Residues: CASALRNTQYF.

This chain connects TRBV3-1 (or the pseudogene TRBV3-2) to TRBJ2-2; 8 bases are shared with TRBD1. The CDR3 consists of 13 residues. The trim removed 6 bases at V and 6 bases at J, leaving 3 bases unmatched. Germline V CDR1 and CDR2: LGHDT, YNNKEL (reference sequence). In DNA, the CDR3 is TGTGCCAGCAGACAGGGGGAAGCCGGGGAGCTGTTTTTT. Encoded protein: CASRQGEAGELFF.

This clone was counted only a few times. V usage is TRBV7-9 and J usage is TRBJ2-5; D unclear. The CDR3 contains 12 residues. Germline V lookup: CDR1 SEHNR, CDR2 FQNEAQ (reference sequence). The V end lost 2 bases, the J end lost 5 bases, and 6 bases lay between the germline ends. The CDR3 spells CASSLFGETQYF. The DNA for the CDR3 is TGTGCCAGCAGCTTATTCGGGGAGACCCAGTACTTC.

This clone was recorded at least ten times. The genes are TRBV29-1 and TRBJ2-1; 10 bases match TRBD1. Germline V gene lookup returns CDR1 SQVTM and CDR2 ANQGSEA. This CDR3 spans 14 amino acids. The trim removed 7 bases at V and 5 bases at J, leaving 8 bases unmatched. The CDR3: CSATSGTGDNEQFF. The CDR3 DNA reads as TGCAGCGCAACTTCCGGGACAGGGGACAATGAGCAGTTCTTC.

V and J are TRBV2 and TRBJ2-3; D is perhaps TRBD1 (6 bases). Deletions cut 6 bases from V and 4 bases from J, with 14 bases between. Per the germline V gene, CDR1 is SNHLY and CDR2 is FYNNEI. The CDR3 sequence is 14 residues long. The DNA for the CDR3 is TGTGCCAGCAGCGTTACAGGGTTTGCAGATACGCAGTATTTT. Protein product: CASSVTGFADTQYF. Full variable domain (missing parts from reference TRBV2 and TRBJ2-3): EPEVTQTPSHQVTQMGQEVILRCVPISNHLYFYWYRQILGQKVEFLVSFYNNEISEKSEIFDDQFSVERPDGSNFTLKIRSTKLEDSAMYFCASSVTGFADTQYFGPGTRLTVL.

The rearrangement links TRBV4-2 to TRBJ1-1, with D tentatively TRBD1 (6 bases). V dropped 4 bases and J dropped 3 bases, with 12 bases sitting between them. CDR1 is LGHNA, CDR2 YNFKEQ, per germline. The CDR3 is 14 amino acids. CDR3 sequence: CASSLTGSDTEAFF. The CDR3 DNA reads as TGTGCCAGCAGCCTTACAGGGTCGGACACTGAAGCTTTCTTT.

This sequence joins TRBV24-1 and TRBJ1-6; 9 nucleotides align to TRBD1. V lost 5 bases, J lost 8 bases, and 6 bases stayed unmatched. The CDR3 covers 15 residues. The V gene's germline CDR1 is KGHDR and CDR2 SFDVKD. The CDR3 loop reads CATSAPDRGDSPLHF. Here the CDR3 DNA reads TGTGCCACCAGTGCCCCAGACAGGGGGGATTCACCCCTCCACTTT.

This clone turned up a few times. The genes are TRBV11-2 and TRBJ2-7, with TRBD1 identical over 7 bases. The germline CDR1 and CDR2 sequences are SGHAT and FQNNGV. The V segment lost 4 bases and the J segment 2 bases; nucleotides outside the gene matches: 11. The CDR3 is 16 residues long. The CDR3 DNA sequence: TGTGCCAGCAGCTCCACCGGGACAGCCCTCACCTACGAGCAGTACTTC. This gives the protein CASSSTGTALTYEQYF.

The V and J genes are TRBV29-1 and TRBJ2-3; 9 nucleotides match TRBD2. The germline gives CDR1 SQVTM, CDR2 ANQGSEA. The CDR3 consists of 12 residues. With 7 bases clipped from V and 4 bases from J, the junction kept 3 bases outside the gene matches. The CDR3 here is CSEAGGADTQYF. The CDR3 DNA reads TGCAGCGAGGCGGGGGGGGCAGATACGCAGTATTTT.

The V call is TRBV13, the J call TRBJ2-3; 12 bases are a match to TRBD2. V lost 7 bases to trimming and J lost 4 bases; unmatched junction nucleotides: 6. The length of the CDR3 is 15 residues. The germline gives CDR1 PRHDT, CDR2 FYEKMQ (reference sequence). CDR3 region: CASIISSGGADTQYF. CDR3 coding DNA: TGTGCCAGCATAATCTCTAGCGGGGGGGCAGATACGCAGTATTTT.

In nucleotides, the CDR3 is TGTGCCAGCAGCCCCCCCGGGGTAACCACCGGGGAGCTGTTTTTT. Amino acids: CASSPPGVTTGELFF. The chain is built from TRBV3-1 (or the pseudogene TRBV3-2) and TRBJ2-2; D perhaps matches TRBD2 (5 bases). This CDR3 has 15 amino acids. CDR1 is LGHDT and CDR2 is YNNKEL in the germline V gene (reference sequence). Trimming shortened V by 4 bases and J by 4 bases, and 13 bases separated the two germline ends.

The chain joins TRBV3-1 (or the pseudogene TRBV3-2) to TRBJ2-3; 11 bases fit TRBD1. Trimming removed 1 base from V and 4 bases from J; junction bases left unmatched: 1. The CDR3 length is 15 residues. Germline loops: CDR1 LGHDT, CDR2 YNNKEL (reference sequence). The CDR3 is CASSQGDRGADTQYF. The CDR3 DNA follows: TGTGCCAGCAGCCAAGGGGACAGGGGGGCAGATACGCAGTATTTT.

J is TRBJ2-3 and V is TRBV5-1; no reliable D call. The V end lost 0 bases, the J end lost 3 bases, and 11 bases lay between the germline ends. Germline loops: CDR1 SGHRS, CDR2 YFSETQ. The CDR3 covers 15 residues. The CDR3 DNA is TGCGCCAGCAGCTTGGGTCCGTCAGGAACAGATACGCAGTATTTT. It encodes CASSLGPSGTDTQYF. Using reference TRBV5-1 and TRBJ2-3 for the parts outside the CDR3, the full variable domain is KAGVTQTPRYLIKTRGQQVTLSCSPISGHRSVSWYQQTPGQGLQFLFEYFSETQRNKGNFPGRFSGRQFSNSRSEMNVSTLELGDSALYLCASSLGPSGTDTQYFGPGTRLTVL.

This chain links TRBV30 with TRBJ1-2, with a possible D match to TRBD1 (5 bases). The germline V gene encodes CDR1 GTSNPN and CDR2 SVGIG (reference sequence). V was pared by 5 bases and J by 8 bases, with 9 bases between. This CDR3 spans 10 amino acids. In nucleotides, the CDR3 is TGTGCCTGGCAGGGCGAGGGCTACACCTTC. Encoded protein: CAWQGEGYTF.

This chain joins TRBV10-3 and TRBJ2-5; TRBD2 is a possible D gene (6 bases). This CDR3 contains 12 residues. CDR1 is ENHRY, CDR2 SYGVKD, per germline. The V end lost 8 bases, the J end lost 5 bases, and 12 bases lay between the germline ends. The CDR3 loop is CAIGAGGETQYF. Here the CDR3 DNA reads TGTGCCATCGGGGCCGGAGGGGAGACCCAGTACTTC.

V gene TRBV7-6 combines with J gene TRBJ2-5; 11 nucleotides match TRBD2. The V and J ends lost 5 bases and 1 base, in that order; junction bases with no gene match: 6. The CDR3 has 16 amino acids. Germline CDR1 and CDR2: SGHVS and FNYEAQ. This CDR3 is CASSQGTSGAQETQYF. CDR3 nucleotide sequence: TGTGCCAGCAGCCAAGGGACTAGCGGCGCCCAAGAGACCCAGTACTTC.

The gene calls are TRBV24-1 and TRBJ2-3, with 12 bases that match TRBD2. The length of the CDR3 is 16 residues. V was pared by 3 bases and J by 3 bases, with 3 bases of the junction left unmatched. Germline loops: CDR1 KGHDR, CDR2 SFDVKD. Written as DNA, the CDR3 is TGTGCCACCAGTGATCTAGCGGGGGGGCTTACAGATACGCAGTATTTT. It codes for CATSDLAGGLTDTQYF.

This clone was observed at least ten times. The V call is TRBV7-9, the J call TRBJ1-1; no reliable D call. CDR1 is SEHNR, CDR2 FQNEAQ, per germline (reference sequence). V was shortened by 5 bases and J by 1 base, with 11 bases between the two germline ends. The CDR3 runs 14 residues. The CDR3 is CASSGWRGNTEAFF. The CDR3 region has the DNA TGTGCCAGCAGCGGTTGGCGGGGGAACACTGAAGCTTTCTTT.

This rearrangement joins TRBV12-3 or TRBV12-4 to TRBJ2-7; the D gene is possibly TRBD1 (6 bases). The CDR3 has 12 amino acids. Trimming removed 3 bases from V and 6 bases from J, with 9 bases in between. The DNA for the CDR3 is TGTGCCAGCAGTTTGGCAGGGGTCGAGCAGTACTTC. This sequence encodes CASSLAGVEQYF.

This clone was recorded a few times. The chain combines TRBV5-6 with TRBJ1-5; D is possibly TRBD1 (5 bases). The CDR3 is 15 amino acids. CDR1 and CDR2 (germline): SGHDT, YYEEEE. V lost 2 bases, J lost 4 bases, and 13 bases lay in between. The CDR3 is CASSLMAGLNQPQHF. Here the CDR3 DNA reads TGTGCCAGCAGCTTAATGGCAGGGCTTAATCAGCCCCAGCATTTT.

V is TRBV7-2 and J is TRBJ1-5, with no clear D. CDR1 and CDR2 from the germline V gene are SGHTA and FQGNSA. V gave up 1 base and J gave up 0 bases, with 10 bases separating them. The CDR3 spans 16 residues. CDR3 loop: CASSLEQIHSNQPQHF. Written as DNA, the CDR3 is TGTGCCAGCAGCTTAGAACAGATTCATAGCAATCAGCCCCAGCATTTT.

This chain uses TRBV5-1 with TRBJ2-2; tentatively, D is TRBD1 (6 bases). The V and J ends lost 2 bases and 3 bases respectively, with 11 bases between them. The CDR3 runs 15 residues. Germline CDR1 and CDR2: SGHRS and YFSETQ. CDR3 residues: CASSFRPGDTGELFF. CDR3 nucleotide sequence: TGCGCCAGCAGCTTTCGTCCAGGGGACACCGGGGAGCTGTTTTTT.

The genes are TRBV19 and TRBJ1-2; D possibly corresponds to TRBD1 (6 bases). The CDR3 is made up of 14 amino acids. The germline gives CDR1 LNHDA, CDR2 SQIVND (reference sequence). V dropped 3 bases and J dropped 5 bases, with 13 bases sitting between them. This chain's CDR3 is CASSMAGQRYGYTF. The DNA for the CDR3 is TGTGCCAGTAGTATGGCCGGACAGAGATATGGCTACACCTTC. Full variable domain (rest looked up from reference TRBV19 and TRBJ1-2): DGGITQSPKYLFRKEGQNVTLSCEQNLNHDAMYWYRQDPGQGLRLIYYSQIVNDFQKGDIAEGYSVSREKKESFPLTVTSAQKNPTAFYLCASSMAGQRYGYTFGSGTRLTVV.

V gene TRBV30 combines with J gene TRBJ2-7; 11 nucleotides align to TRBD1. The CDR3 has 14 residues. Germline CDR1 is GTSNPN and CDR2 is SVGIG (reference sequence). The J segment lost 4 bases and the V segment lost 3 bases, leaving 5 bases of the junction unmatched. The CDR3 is CAWRGTGGVYEQYF. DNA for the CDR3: TGTGCCTGGAGAGGGACAGGGGGGGTATACGAGCAGTACTTC.

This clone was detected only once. The CDR3 loop is CASSPAGGLAETQYF. The CDR3 coding sequence is TGTGCCAGCAGCCCCGCGGGGGGTTTGGCAGAGACCCAGTACTTC. This chain uses TRBV5-5 with TRBJ2-5; TRBD2 aligns across 8 bases. Germline trimming cut 4 bases from V and 4 bases from J; bases unmatched to any gene: 9. The CDR3 totals 15 residues. Germline values: CDR1 SGHKS, CDR2 YYEKEE (reference sequence).

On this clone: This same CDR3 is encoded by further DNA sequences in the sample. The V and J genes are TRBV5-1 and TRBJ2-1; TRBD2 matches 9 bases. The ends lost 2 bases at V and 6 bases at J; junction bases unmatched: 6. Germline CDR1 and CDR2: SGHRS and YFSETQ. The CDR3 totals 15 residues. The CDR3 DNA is TGCGCCAGCAGCTTAGGGAGCGGGGGGTTCAATGAGCAGTTCTTC. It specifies CASSLGSGGFNEQFF. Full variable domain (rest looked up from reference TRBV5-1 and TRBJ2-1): KAGVTQTPRYLIKTRGQQVTLSCSPISGHRSVSWYQQTPGQGLQFLFEYFSETQRNKGNFPGRFSGRQFSNSRSEMNVSTLELGDSALYLCASSLGSGGFNEQFFGPGTRLTVL.